The sample holds many counts of the clone carrying this T cell receptor beta chain. Its antigen is as yet unknown. CDR1 is SQVTM and CDR2 is ANQGSEA in the germline V gene. The CDR3 is 14 residues long. Losses at the gene ends were 6 bases for V and 4 bases for J; bases not matched to a gene: 7. This specimen comes from a study of tumor-infiltrating lymphocytes in primary liver carcinoma. RNA was extracted from whole blood without cell sorting, alongside germline DNA. A primer matching the constant region was used to make TCR beta cDNA from approximately 0.45 ug of total RNA. Amplification in three nested multiplex PCR rounds with slightly modified ARM-PCR gave rise to TCR beta libraries. With TRBV1-TRBV30 forward primers and a C-beta reverse primer, the first two PCR rounds were run for about 10 cycles each. TCRdb analysed the multiplex PCR reads with MiXCR anew, one entry per CDR3 protein. This table holds 320,000 or so distinct CDR3 sequences, 65% found once.

Findings and caveats of the study: Tumor tissue displayed a significantly greater top-250-clone fraction than blood (p = 0.039). Tumor-adjacent and tumor-blood pairs displayed less overlap than did pairs of tumor regions.

The rearrangement joins TRBV29-1 to TRBJ2-5, with TRBD2 matching over 11 bases. The receptor comes from a man aged 35 to 55 with primary liver carcinoma and hepatitis B virus infection. Sequenced sample: peripheral blood. The CDR3 spells CSVALGLAGETQYF. DNA for the CDR3: TGCAGCGTCGCCTTAGGACTAGCGGGAGAGACCCAGTACTTC.